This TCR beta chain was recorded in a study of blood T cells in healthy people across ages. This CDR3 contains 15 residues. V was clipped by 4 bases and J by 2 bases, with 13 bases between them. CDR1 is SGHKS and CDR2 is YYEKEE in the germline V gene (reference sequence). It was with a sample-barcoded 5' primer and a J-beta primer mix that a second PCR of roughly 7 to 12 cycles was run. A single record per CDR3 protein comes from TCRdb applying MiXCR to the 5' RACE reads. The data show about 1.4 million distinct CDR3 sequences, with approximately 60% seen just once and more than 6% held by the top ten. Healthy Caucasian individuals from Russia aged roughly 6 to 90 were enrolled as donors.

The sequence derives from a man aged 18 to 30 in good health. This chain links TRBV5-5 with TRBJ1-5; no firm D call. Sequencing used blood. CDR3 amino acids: CASSLTSLGNQPQHF. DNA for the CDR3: TGTGCCAGCAGCCTCACAAGTTTGGGCAATCAGCCCCAGCATTTT.